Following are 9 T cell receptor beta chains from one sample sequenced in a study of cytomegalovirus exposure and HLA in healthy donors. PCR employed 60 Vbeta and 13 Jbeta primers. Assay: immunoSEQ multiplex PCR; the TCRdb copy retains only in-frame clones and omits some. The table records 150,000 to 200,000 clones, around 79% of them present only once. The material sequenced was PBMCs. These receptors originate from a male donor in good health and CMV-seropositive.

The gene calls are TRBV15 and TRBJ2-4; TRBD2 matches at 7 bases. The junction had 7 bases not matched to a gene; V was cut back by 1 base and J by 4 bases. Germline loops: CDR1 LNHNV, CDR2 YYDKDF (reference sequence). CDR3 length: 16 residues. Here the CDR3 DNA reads TGTGCCACCAGCAGAGGAGCACGGGAGGAGAAAAACATTCAGTACTTC. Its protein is CATSRGAREEKNIQYF. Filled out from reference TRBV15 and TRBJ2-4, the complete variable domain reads DAMVIQNPRYQVTQFGKPVTLSCSQTLNHNVMYWYQQKSSQAPKLLFHYYDKDFNNEADTPDNFQSRRPNTSFCFLDIRSPGLGDTAMYLCATSRGAREEKNIQYFGAGTRLSVL.

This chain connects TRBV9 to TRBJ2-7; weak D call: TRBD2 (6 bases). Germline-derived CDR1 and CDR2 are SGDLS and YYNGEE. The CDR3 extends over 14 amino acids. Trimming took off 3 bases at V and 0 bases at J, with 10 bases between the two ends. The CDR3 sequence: CASSEDGSSYEQYF. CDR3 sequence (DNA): TGTGCCAGCAGCGAGGACGGGAGCTCCTACGAGCAGTACTTC.

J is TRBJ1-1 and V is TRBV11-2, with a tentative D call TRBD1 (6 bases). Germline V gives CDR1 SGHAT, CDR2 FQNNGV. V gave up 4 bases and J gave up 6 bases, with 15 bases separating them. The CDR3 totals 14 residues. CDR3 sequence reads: CASSSLGGGAEAFF. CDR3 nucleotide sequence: TGTGCCAGCAGCTCCCTTGGGGGCGGCGCTGAAGCTTTCTTT.

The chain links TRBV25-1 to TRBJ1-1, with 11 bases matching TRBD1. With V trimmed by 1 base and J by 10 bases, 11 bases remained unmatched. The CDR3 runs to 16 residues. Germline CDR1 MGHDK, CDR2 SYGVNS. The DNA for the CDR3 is TGTGCCAGCAGTGAATCCGGGGGACAGGGGGTTCGTGGAGCTTTCTTT. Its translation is CASSESGGQGVRGAFF.

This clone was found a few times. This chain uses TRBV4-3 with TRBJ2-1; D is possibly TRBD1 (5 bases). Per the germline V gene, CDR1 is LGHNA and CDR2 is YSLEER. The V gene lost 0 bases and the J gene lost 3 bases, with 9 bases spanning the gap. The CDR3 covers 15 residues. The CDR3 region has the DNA TGCGCCAGCAGCCAAGACAGGGATTACTACAATGAGCAGTTCTTC. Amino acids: CASSQDRDYYNEQFF.

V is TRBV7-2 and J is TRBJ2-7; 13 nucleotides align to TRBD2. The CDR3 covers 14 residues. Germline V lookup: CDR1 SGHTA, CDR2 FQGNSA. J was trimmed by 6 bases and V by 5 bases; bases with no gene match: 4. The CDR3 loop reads CASSHRTSGSEQYF. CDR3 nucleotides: TGTGCCAGCAGCCACCGGACTAGCGGGAGCGAGCAGTACTTC. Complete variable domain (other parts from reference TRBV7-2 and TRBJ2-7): GAGVSQSPSNKVTEKGKDVELRCDPISGHTALYWYRQSLGQGLEFLIYFQGNSAPDKSGLPSDRFSAERTGGSVSTLTIQRTQQEDSAVYLCASSHRTSGSEQYFGPGTRLTVT.

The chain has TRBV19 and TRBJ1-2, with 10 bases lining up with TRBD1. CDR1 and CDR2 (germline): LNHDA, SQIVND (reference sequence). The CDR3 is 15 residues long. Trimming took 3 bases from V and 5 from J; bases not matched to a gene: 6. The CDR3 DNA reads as TGTGCCAGTAGTATCGCTGGGACAGGGGATTATGGCTACACCTTC. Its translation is CASSIAGTGDYGYTF.

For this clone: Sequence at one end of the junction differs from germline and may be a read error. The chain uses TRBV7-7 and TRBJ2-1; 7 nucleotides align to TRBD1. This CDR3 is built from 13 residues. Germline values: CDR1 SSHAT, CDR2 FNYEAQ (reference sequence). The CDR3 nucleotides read TGTGCTAGCAGTCCGGACAGGTACTCTTCGCAGTTCTTC. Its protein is CASSPDRYSSQFF. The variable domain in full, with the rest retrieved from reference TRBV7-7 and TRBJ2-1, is GAGVSQSPRYKVTKRGQDVTLRCDPISSHATLYWYQQALGQGPEFLTYFNYEAQPDKSGLPSDRFSAERPEGSISTLTIQRTEQRDSAMYRCASSPDRYSSQFFGPGTRLTVL.

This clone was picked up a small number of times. CDR3 bases: TGTGCCAGTAGTTCCTTCCCCGGGACAGGGTTTAATCAGCCCCAGCATTTT. Its protein product is CASSSFPGTGFNQPQHF. The rearrangement uses TRBV19 and TRBJ1-5; 9 positions agree with TRBD1. The V and J ends lost 5 bases and 4 bases, in that order; junction bases with no gene match: 12. CDR3 size: 17 residues. CDR1 is LNHDA and CDR2 is SQIVND in the germline V gene (reference sequence).